These 15 T cell receptor beta chains came from one sample sequenced in a study of T-cell memory formation after mild COVID-19 listed by TCRdb under 2021. Library prep was done by 5' RACE. Sequenced on an Illumina NovaSeq 6000. The raw public reads went through TCRdb reprocessing: fastp at Q25, MiXCR clone calling, in-frame beta chains kept. Rows are combined by CDR3 protein, so each entry shows the most common genes and DNA. This sample holds 400,000 to 500,000 distinct CDR3 sequences; approximately 24% were observed only once. The top ten hold 7% to 9.5% of the sample. The source material was PBMCs or a T cell subset sorted from them (not recorded which). These TCRs come from an adult woman who had mild COVID-19 (a few samples of this study predate the infection). The sample titles of this study are shuffled in the database, so cell type and time point are left out; the donor was told from shared clones.

The chain joins TRBV4-3 to TRBJ1-2; D gene unclear. Germline loops: CDR1 LGHNA, CDR2 YSLEER. V was trimmed by 0 bases and J by 8 bases, leaving 19 bases between them. This CDR3 comprises 16 residues. CDR3 nucleotide sequence: TGCGCCAGCAGCCAAGATCGCGGCCTTCCGGGGTCCGGCTACACCTTC. Amino acids: CASSQDRGLPGSGYTF.

This chain links TRBV2 with TRBJ2-2; possibly TRBD2 for D (6 bases). CDR3 length equals 16 residues. V lost 7 bases to trimming and J lost 2 bases, with 17 bases between them. From germline, CDR1 is SNHLY and CDR2 FYNNEI. The CDR3 is CASTRQPGANTGELFF. In nucleotides, the CDR3 is TGTGCCAGCACAAGACAACCGGGAGCTAACACCGGGGAGCTGTTTTTT.

This clonotype turned up a few times. The chain carries TRBV4-2 and TRBJ2-5; 7 bases are a match to TRBD2. This CDR3 has 17 amino acids. Germline V gene lookup returns CDR1 LGHNA and CDR2 YNFKEQ. V dropped 0 bases and J dropped 5; count of bases not matched to a gene: 12. CDR3 in amino acids: CASSQDWAGVKRETQYF. The CDR3, as DNA: TGTGCCAGCAGCCAAGATTGGGCGGGGGTGAAGAGGGAGACCCAGTACTTC.

This sequence joins TRBV9 and TRBJ2-7; TRBD1 matches at 10 bases. The trim removed 4 bases at V and 3 bases at J, leaving 10 bases unmatched. CDR3 length: 16 amino acids. CDR1 and CDR2 from the germline V gene are SGDLS and YYNGEE. The CDR3, as DNA: TGTGCCAGCAGCCCGAGACAGGGGGCTGAATTCTACGAGCAGTACTTC. Amino acid sequence: CASSPRQGAEFYEQYF.

The gene calls are TRBV6-5 and TRBJ1-6; TRBD1 aligns across 9 bases. The CDR3 spans 14 residues. Trimming took 6 bases from V and 7 from J; bases not matched to a gene: 4. Germline lookup yields CDR1 MNHEY and CDR2 SVGAGI. DNA for the CDR3: TGTGCCAGCAGATACGGACAGGGGAATTCACCCCTCCACTTT. Amino acid sequence: CASRYGQGNSPLHF.

The V call is TRBV27, the J call TRBJ1-5; D is unresolved. The V end was cut by 6 bases, the J end by 3 bases, with 15 bases between. Per germline, CDR1 MNHEY and CDR2 SMNVEV (reference sequence). The CDR3 has 15 amino acids. The CDR3 DNA is TGTGCCAGCAGGACCCTGTCGGTGAACAATCAGCCCCAGCATTTT. This sequence encodes CASRTLSVNNQPQHF.

A few counts support this clonotype. V usage is TRBV12-3 or TRBV12-4 and J usage is TRBJ2-1, with D perhaps matching TRBD2 (6 bases). The CDR3 is 13 residues long. V lost 3 bases to trimming and J lost 13 bases, with 16 bases between them. CDR3 in DNA: TGTGCCAGCAGTTTTACAGTCGGGGGACGTCAGTTCTTC. Protein sequence: CASSFTVGGRQFF.

This chain connects TRBV6-5 to TRBJ2-2, with D perhaps matching TRBD1 (6 bases). This CDR3 is 14 amino acids long. CDR1 and CDR2 from the germline V gene are MNHEY and SVGAGI. Trimming shortened V by 7 bases and J by 1 base, and 10 bases separated the two germline ends. CDR3 protein: CASKGHVNTGELFF. In DNA form, the CDR3 reads TGTGCCAGCAAGGGACACGTGAACACCGGGGAGCTGTTTTTT.

The V gene is TRBV6-1, the J gene TRBJ2-5, with TRBD2 matching over 7 bases. The CDR3 runs to 17 residues. Germline loops: CDR1 MNHNS, CDR2 SASEGT. With V trimmed by 2 bases and J by 5 bases, 14 bases remained unmatched. In DNA, the CDR3 is TGTGCCAGCAGTGAACAGCGGGGCTACCCTACGGGGGAGACCCAGTACTTC. Translation gives CASSEQRGYPTGETQYF.

This clonotype occurred a few times. The rearrangement links TRBV12-3 or TRBV12-4 to TRBJ1-4, with D perhaps matching TRBD1 (5 bases). This CDR3 region has 15 residues. The V and J ends lost 1 base and 7 bases respectively, with 13 bases between them. The CDR3 bases are TGTGCCAGCAGTTTAGGCGCAGGGTGGGGTGAAAAACTGTTTTTT. Its protein product is CASSLGAGWGEKLFF.

The CDR3 here is CASSLQQTNEKLFF. The CDR3 region has the DNA TGCGCCAGCAGCTTACAGCAAACTAATGAAAAACTGTTTTTT. The gene calls are TRBV5-1 and TRBJ1-4; D remains unclear. CDR3 length equals 14 residues. V lost 2 bases and J lost 1, with 6 bases in between. Germline assignment: CDR1 SGHRS and CDR2 YFSETQ.

There are a few counts of this clonotype. This rearrangement joins TRBV7-9 to TRBJ1-3; D may be TRBD1 (5 bases). Germline values: CDR1 SEHNR, CDR2 FQNEAQ (reference sequence). V lost 5 bases and J lost 0, with 23 bases in between. This CDR3 has 19 residues. CDR3 sequence reads: CASSPGAGKSLHSGNTIYF. CDR3 in DNA: TGTGCCAGCAGCCCCGGGGCGGGAAAGAGCCTACACTCTGGAAACACCATATATTTT.

The rearrangement uses TRBV7-2 and TRBJ2-7; 8 nucleotides align to TRBD1. J lost 5 bases, V lost 5 bases, and 14 bases had no gene match. The germline CDR1 and CDR2 sequences are SGHTA and FQGNSA. CDR3 length equals 16 residues. DNA of the CDR3: TGTGCCAGCAGCCGACAGGGGTTGCGTCTCGGAGACGAGCAGTACTTC. Translating it yields CASSRQGLRLGDEQYF.

The chain has TRBV5-5 and TRBJ1-1; D ambiguous. This CDR3 is built from 14 residues. V was shortened by 0 bases and J by 11 bases, with 17 bases between the two germline ends. Germline lookup yields CDR1 SGHKS and CDR2 YYEKEE (reference sequence). DNA for the CDR3: TGTGCCAGCAGCTTGGTAACTGAAGGGCGTGGGGCTTTCTTT. It codes for CASSLVTEGRGAFF.

The V and J genes are TRBV6-7 and TRBJ2-2; D is unclear. TRBV6-7 carries the ORF label, with uncertain function. V gave up 0 bases and J gave up 4 bases, with 15 bases separating them. This CDR3 comprises 17 residues. Here the CDR3 reads CASSYSDGRWATGELFF. In DNA form, the CDR3 reads TGTGCCAGCAGTTACTCGGATGGTCGATGGGCCACCGGGGAGCTGTTTTTT.